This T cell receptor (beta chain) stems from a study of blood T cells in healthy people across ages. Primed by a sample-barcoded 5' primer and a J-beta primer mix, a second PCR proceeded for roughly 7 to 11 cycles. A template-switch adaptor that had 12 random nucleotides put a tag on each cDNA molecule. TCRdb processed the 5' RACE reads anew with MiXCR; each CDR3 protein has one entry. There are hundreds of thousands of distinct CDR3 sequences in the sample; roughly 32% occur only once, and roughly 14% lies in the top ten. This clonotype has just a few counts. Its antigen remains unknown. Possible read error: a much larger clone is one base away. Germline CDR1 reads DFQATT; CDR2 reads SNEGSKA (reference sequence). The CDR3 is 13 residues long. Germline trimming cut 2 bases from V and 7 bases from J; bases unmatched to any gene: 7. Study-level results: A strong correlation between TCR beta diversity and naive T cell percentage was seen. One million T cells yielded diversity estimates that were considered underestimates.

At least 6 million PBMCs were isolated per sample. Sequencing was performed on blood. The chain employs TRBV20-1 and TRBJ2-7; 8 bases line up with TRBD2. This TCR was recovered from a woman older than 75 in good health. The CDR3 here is CSARPAGGGEQYF. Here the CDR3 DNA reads TGCAGTGCTAGACCCGCGGGGGGAGGGGAGCAGTACTTC.